This is a list of T cell receptor beta chains from one sample in a study of vaccination effects on CD4 cells after COVID-19. These receptors have no identified antigens. Clones were read by immunoSEQ multiplex PCR, and TCRdb kept only the in-frame ones, dropping some. The sample has tens of thousands of clones; roughly 66% are singletons. The sequencing used CD4+ T cells from PBMCs cultured with a peptide pool, collected before COVID-19 vaccination. Receptor source: a human donor who had a prior SARS-CoV-2 infection. Each CDR3 is given with its conserved first and last residue. D genes are given only for firm matches. Some rows have no size entry. The others give once, few or many, or a class for an expanded clone.

size	J	V	D	CDR3	DNA
NA	TRBJ2-3	TRBV19	NA	CASSIHIAESTDTQYF	TGTGCCAGTAGTATCCACATAGCGGAGAGCACAGATACGCAGTATTTT
NA	TRBJ2-5	TRBV20-1	NA	CSASSVIQETQYF	TGCAGTGCTAGTTCTGTGATCCAGGAGACCCAGTACTTC
NA	TRBJ1-5	TRBV19	TRBD1	CASSIFTGELAQHF	TGTGCCAGTAGTATCTTTACAGGGGAATTAGCCCAGCATTTT
NA	TRBJ2-6	TRBV5-1	NA	CASSSQGSGANVLTF	TGCGCCAGCAGCTCCCAGGGTTCTGGGGCCAACGTCCTGACTTTC
once	TRBJ2-5	TRBV9	TRBD1	CASSFGTGGQQETQYF	TGTGCCAGCAGCTTTGGGACAGGGGGTCAGCAAGAGACCCAGTACTTC
NA	TRBJ1-1	TRBV6-6	TRBD1	CASSTGGGRPEAFF	TGTGCCAGCAGTACAGGGGGGGGGAGGCCTGAAGCTTTCTTT
few	TRBJ1-1	TRBV7-3	TRBD1	CASSLDRGTEAFF	TGTGCCAGCAGCCTGGACAGGGGCACTGAAGCTTTCTTT
NA	TRBJ1-1	TRBV30	TRBD1	CARDSRNTEAFF	TGTGCAAGGGACAGTCGGAACACTGAAGCTTTCTTT
NA	TRBJ2-5	TRBV9	TRBD1	CASSQGQGLSKETQYF	TGTGCCAGCAGCCAAGGACAGGGCCTTTCTAAAGAGACCCAGTACTTC
NA	TRBJ2-3	TRBV23-1	TRBD1	CASSQTICPRQGIDTQYF	TGCGCCAGCAGTCAAACCATATGTCCGAGACAGGGAATAGATACGCAGTATTTT
NA	TRBJ1-2	TRBV9	NA	CASSAAANYGYTF	TGTGCCAGCAGTGCCGCAGCTAACTATGGCTACACCTTC
NA	TRBJ2-1	TRBV19	TRBD2	CASSWTSGRGSYNEQFF	TGTGCCAGTAGTTGGACTAGCGGGAGGGGCTCCTACAATGAGCAGTTCTTC
few	TRBJ1-6	TRBV19	NA	CASSTGSSGSPLHF	TGTGCCAGTAGTACAGGATCCTCGGGTTCACCCCTCCACTTT
few	TRBJ1-5	TRBV3-1/TRBV3-2	NA	CASSQDPQGDQPQHF	TGTGCCAGCAGCCAAGACCCCCAAGGGGATCAGCCCCAGCATTTT
once	TRBJ2-5	TRBV3-1/TRBV3-2	TRBD2	CASSHNLGLAGVKEETQYF	TGTGCCAGCAGCCATAACTTGGGACTAGCGGGAGTAAAGGAAGAGACCCAGTACTTC
NA	TRBJ2-5	TRBV7-2	NA	CASSFGGAAQYF	TGTGCCAGCAGCTTTGGGGGGGCCGCCCAGTACTTC
NA	TRBJ2-5	TRBV6-5	NA	CASTRGYLETQYF	TGTGCCAGCACTCGGGGCTATCTTGAGACCCAGTACTTC
NA	TRBJ2-3	TRBV7-2	TRBD2	CASSLYGGGGTDTQYF	TGTGCCAGCAGCTTATACGGCGGGGGGGGGACAGATACGCAGTATTTT
NA	TRBJ2-1	TRBV13	TRBD2	CASSSPLAGNEQFF	TGTGCCAGCAGCTCTCCGCTAGCGGGGAATGAGCAGTTCTTC
NA	TRBJ2-2	TRBV10-3	NA	CAISGRTGTTGELFF	TGTGCCATCAGCGGGAGGACAGGGACCACCGGGGAGCTGTTTTTT
NA	TRBJ1-1	TRBV19	NA	CASSIFEGGLNEAFF	TGTGCCAGTAGTATTTTTGAGGGGGGCCTAAATGAAGCTTTCTTT
once	TRBJ2-2	TRBV9	TRBD2	CASSDRRTSGRETGELFF	TGTGCCAGCAGCGACCGGCGGACTAGCGGGAGGGAAACCGGGGAGCTGTTTTTT
NA	TRBJ1-6	TRBV5-4	NA	CASSLGTGRARYNSPLHF	TGTGCCAGCAGCTTGGGGACCGGCCGGGCGCGCTATAATTCACCCCTCCACTTT
NA	TRBJ1-1	TRBV6-4	TRBD1	CASSGRGRWRNTEAFF	TGTGCCAGCAGTGGCAGGGGGCGATGGAGGAACACTGAAGCTTTCTTT
once	TRBJ1-5	TRBV5-8	NA	CASGTGSNQPQHF	TGTGCCAGCGGCACCGGGAGCAATCAGCCCCAGCATTTT
NA	TRBJ2-3	TRBV5-1	TRBD1	CASSLGDRGRADTQYF	TGCGCCAGCAGCTTGGGTGACAGGGGGCGTGCAGATACGCAGTATTTT
NA	TRBJ2-4	TRBV18	NA	CASSPPNGRNIQYF	TGTGCCAGCTCACCACCGAATGGCCGGAACATTCAGTACTTC
NA	TRBJ2-1	TRBV4-2	TRBD2	CASSQRTLAGGASINEQFF	TGTGCCAGCAGCCAAAGAACGCTAGCGGGGGGGGCCTCAATCAATGAGCAGTTCTTC
NA	TRBJ2-3	TRBV4-3	NA	CASSQDTGQTSTDTQYF	TGCGCCAGCAGCCAAGATACCGGACAGACTAGCACAGATACGCAGTATTTT
once	TRBJ1-2	TRBV2	TRBD1	CASSTTRTGEVGYTF	TGTGCCAGCAGCACAACCCGGACAGGGGAAGTTGGCTACACCTTC
NA	TRBJ2-2	TRBV12-3/TRBV12-4	NA	CASIQRNTGELFF	TGTGCCAGCATACAGAGGAACACCGGGGAGCTGTTTTTT